This T cell receptor beta chain was sequenced during a study of cytomegalovirus exposure and HLA in healthy donors. The PCR employed 60 Vbeta primers together with 13 Jbeta primers. The table came from immunoSEQ multiplex PCR; TCRdb's copy has only in-frame clones and leaves some out. The sample gives around 130,000 clones, 82% of which show up once; around 1.4% is in the top ten. Source material: PBMCs. This TCR came from a woman younger than 35 in good health and CMV-seronegative.

The CDR3 region is CASSDAGFGTGELFF. CDR3 bases: TGTGCCAGCAGTGACGCCGGGTTTGGCACCGGGGAGCTGTTTTTT. The chain uses TRBV6-4 and TRBJ2-2, with D unresolved. Germline V gene lookup returns CDR1 MRHNA and CDR2 SNTAGT. The CDR3 has 15 residues. Trimming took 2 bases from V and 4 from J, leaving 11 bases between them.